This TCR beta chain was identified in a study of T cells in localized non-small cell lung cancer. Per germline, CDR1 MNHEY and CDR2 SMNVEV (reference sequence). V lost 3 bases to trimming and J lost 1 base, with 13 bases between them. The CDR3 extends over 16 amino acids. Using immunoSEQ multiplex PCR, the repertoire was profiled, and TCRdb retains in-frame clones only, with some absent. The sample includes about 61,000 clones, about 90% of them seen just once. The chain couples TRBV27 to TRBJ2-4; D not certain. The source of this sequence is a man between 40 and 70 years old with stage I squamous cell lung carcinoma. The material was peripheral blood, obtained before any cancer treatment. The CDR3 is CASSLSHPAAKNIQYF. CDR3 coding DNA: TGTGCCAGCAGTTTGTCGCACCCGGCGGCCAAAAACATTCAGTACTTC.